Shown below are 32 T cell receptor beta chains from a single sample sequenced in a study of T cells in Graves' hyperthyroidism and ophthalmopathy. The CDR3 regions of TCR beta were amplified from RNA transcripts. The primer set for the first-round RT-PCR of the TCR CDR3 was HTBI. TCRdb redid the calling of the multiplex PCR reads with MiXCR, one entry per CDR3 protein. This table has about 640,000 distinct CDR3 sequences, less than 25% appearing once. The material sequenced was blood. These receptors all stem from a man under 40 with Graves' ophthalmopathy.

This chain links TRBV7-9 with TRBJ2-7; D is ambiguous. In germline, CDR1 is SEHNR, CDR2 FQNEAQ (reference sequence). The V end lost 1 base, the J end lost 0 bases, and 13 bases lay between the germline ends. The CDR3 sequence is 16 residues long. In DNA form, the CDR3 reads TGTGCCAGCAGCTTAGGCCCCGACATGAGCTCCTACGAGCAGTACTTC. Amino acid sequence: CASSLGPDMSSYEQYF.

This clonotype was seen repeatedly, ten times or more. This rearrangement joins TRBV6-1 to TRBJ2-7, with 10 bases matching TRBD1. Germline V lookup: CDR1 MNHNS, CDR2 SASEGT. The CDR3 totals 16 residues. The junction had 12 bases not matched to a gene; V was cut back by 5 bases and J by 5 bases. The CDR3 reads CASSRIRDRGSDEQYF. The CDR3 coding sequence is TGTGCCAGCAGTCGAATCCGGGACAGGGGTAGCGACGAGCAGTACTTC.

The chain recombines TRBV6-2 or TRBV6-3 with TRBJ1-1, with TRBD1 identical over 7 bases. This CDR3 spans 14 amino acids. Trimming took 6 bases from V and 4 from J; bases not matched to a gene: 8. The germline CDR1 and CDR2 sequences are MNHEY and SVGEGT. The CDR3 sequence is CASSYRGGGTEAFF. The CDR3, as DNA: TGTGCCAGCAGCTACAGGGGTGGAGGCACTGAAGCTTTCTTT.

This chain links TRBV6-2 or TRBV6-3 with TRBJ1-5; 9 positions agree with TRBD1. The germline CDR1 and CDR2 sequences are MNHEY and SVGEGT. Trimming took 0 bases from V and 6 from J; bases not matched to a gene: 18. The CDR3 sequence is 20 residues long. The CDR3 DNA is TGTGCCAGCAGTTACTCGATTGCCGGGACAGGGATTTGGGGGGGTCAGCCCCAGCATTTT. Translation: CASSYSIAGTGIWGGQPQHF.

This clonotype was seen only a few times. This sequence joins TRBV18 and TRBJ2-2, with 8 bases identical to TRBD1. Germline lookup yields CDR1 KGHSH and CDR2 LQKENI. CDR3 size: 15 residues. The V gene end was trimmed by 3 bases and the J gene end by 6 bases; junction bases not matched to a gene: 6. CDR3 coding DNA: TGTGCCAGCTCACCCCGGACAGGGTCGGCCGGGGAGCTGTTTTTT. Amino acid sequence: CASSPRTGSAGELFF.

The V call is TRBV4-2, the J call TRBJ2-7; 12 nucleotides align to TRBD2. CDR1 is LGHNA, CDR2 YNFKEQ, per germline. J gave up 5 bases and V 1 base, and 6 bases lay outside the gene matches. The CDR3 runs 16 residues. CDR3 protein: CASSQAPTSGRNEQYF. CDR3 nucleotides: TGTGCCAGCAGCCAAGCCCCTACTAGCGGGAGGAACGAGCAGTACTTC.

The chain links TRBV4-1 to TRBJ2-1; D may be TRBD1 (5 bases). Between the trimmed V and J ends, which lost 4 bases and 10 bases, there was a span of 14 bases. The CDR3 loop spans 13 amino acids. The germline gives CDR1 MGHRA, CDR2 YSYEKL. Here the CDR3 DNA reads TGCGCCAGCAGCCGAGACAGCGTAGGGGAGCAGTTCTTC. Its translation is CASSRDSVGEQFF.

The rearrangement joins TRBV29-1 to TRBJ1-1; D not certain. Germline V gene sequence: CDR1 SQVTM, CDR2 ANQGSEA. V lost 7 bases and J 1 base, leaving 10 bases between the germline ends. The CDR3 loop spans 12 amino acids. In nucleotides, the CDR3 is TGCAGCGAGAGTAGCACGAACACTGAAGCTTTCTTT. Translated, it gives CSESSTNTEAFF. The entire variable domain, with the rest obtained from reference TRBV29-1 and TRBJ1-1, is as follows: SAVISQKPSRDICQRGTSLTIQCQVDSQVTMMFWYRQQPGQSLTLIATANQGSEATYESGFVIDKFPISRPNLTFSTLTVSNMSPEDSSIYLCSESSTNTEAFFGQGTRLTVV.

The V and J genes are TRBV11-2 and TRBJ2-5; TRBD1 aligns across 8 bases. Trimming removed 4 bases from V and 2 bases from J; junction bases left unmatched: 3. Germline-derived CDR1 and CDR2 are SGHAT and FQNNGV. The CDR3 runs to 14 residues. The CDR3 DNA is TGTGCCAGCAGCTCCACAGGGGGTCAAGAGACCCAGTACTTC. Translation gives CASSSTGGQETQYF.

This clonotype came up a few times. The V call is TRBV7-2, the J call TRBJ2-2, with 8 bases that match TRBD2. Germline CDR1 reads SGHTA; CDR2 reads FQGNSA. The CDR3 totals 15 residues. J was trimmed by 5 bases and V by 1 base; bases with no gene match: 3. CDR3 in DNA: TGTGCCAGCAGCTTAGTGGCTAGCGGGACCGGGGAGCTGTTTTTT. Its protein product is CASSLVASGTGELFF.

The rearrangement links TRBV12-5 to TRBJ2-3, with 11 bases that match TRBD2. Losses at the gene ends were 2 bases for V and 4 bases for J; bases not matched to a gene: 11. Germline loops: CDR1 LGHNT, CDR2 FRNRAP. The CDR3 length is 18 residues. In DNA form, the CDR3 reads TGTGCTAGTGGTTTGTCCTCACTAGCGGGAGTATTAGCAGATACGCAGTATTTT. It translates to CASGLSSLAGVLADTQYF. The full variable domain, with the rest looked up from reference TRBV12-5 and TRBJ2-3, is DARVTQTPRHKVTEMGQEVTMRCQPILGHNTVFWYRQTMMQGLELLAYFRNRAPLDDSGMPKDRFSAEMPDATLATLKIQPSEPRDSAVYFCASGLSSLAGVLADTQYFGPGTRLTVL.

The chain has TRBV19 and TRBJ2-1; 7 bases are a match to TRBD1. Looked up from germline, CDR1 is LNHDA and CDR2 is SQIVND (reference sequence). CDR3 length equals 16 residues. Losses at the gene ends were 5 bases for V and 4 bases for J; bases not matched to a gene: 11. CDR3 coding DNA: TGTGCCAGTAGTTCATTGGGGACAGCGAAGTACAATGAGCAGTTCTTC. Translation: CASSSLGTAKYNEQFF.

This rearrangement joins TRBV20-1 to TRBJ2-1; D unclear. This CDR3 contains 15 residues. The germline V gene encodes CDR1 DFQATT and CDR2 SNEGSKA (reference sequence). Trimming took 4 bases from V and 4 from J, leaving 17 bases between them. As DNA, the CDR3 is TGCAGTGCTAATAATATGAGAATCTCTTACAATGAGCAGTTCTTC. It encodes CSANNMRISYNEQFF.

The J gene is TRBJ2-1, the V gene TRBV30; D may correspond to TRBD1 or TRBD2 (5 bases each). CDR3 size: 14 residues. Germline loops: CDR1 GTSNPN, CDR2 SVGIG (reference sequence). Trimming removed 7 bases at V and 6 bases at J, with 19 bases between. The CDR3, as DNA: TGTGCCTCGGAGATGGGGGAGCGAGTCAATGAGCAGTTCTTC. This gives the protein CASEMGERVNEQFF.

This chain links TRBV11-2 with TRBJ2-3; D remains ambiguous. This CDR3 region has 13 residues. The V gene lost 3 bases and the J gene lost 4 bases, with 8 bases spanning the gap. Germline CDR1 and CDR2: SGHAT and FQNNGV. The DNA of the CDR3 is TGTGCCAGCAGCTTTGATTGGGCAGATACGCAGTATTTT. The encoded protein is CASSFDWADTQYF. The complete variable domain, with remaining parts taken from reference TRBV11-2 and TRBJ2-3, reads EAGVAQSPRYKIIEKRQSVAFWCNPISGHATLYWYQQILGQGPKLLIQFQNNGVVDDSQLPKDRFSAERLKGVDSTLKIQPAKLEDSAVYLCASSFDWADTQYFGPGTRLTVL.

The sample holds many counts of this clonotype. This sequence joins TRBV30 and TRBJ2-2, with D uncertain. Germline values: CDR1 GTSNPN, CDR2 SVGIG (reference sequence). The CDR3 is 14 residues long. V was cut by 3 bases and J by 1 base, with 9 bases left in between. CDR3 in amino acids: CAWRIPGNTGELFF. As DNA, the CDR3 is TGTGCCTGGAGAATTCCCGGGAACACCGGGGAGCTGTTTTTT.

This clonotype was recorded at least ten times. V usage is TRBV28 and J usage is TRBJ1-4; D is unclear. The germline CDR1 and CDR2 sequences are MDHEN and SYDVKM. This CDR3 has 11 residues. The ends were cut back, 6 bases at V and 5 bases at J, with 4 bases in the middle. CDR3 protein: CASRENEKLFF. Here the CDR3 DNA reads TGTGCCAGCAGGGAAAATGAAAAACTGTTTTTT. The full variable domain, its missing parts supplied by reference TRBV28 and TRBJ1-4, is DVKVTQSSRYLVKRTGEKVFLECVQDMDHENMFWYRQDPGLGLRLIYFSYDVKMKEKGDIPEGYSVSREKKERFSLILESASTNQTSMYLCASRENEKLFFGSGTQLSVL.

In its sample, this clonotype was seen many times. The V and J genes are TRBV7-8 and TRBJ2-1; D remains unclear. Germline loops: CDR1 SGHVS, CDR2 FQNEAQ. Trimming stripped 1 base from V and 10 bases from J, with 8 bases between. This CDR3 comprises 12 residues. CDR3 in amino acids: CASSLEQLEQFF. In nucleotides, the CDR3 is TGTGCCAGCAGCTTAGAACAGCTAGAGCAGTTCTTC.

The chain combines TRBV4-1 with TRBJ2-4; a possible D gene is TRBD2 (6 bases). Trimming cost V 1 base and J 11 bases, with 15 bases left between them. The CDR3 loop spans 14 amino acids. The germline gives CDR1 MGHRA, CDR2 YSYEKL. CDR3 nucleotide sequence: TGCGCCAGCAGCCAAGGGGGAGGTAAAGTCGTTCAGTACTTC. Translation: CASSQGGGKVVQYF.

The chain employs TRBV3-1 and TRBJ1-2; D might be TRBD1 (5 bases). The CDR3 spans 17 residues. Germline-derived CDR1 and CDR2 are LGHDT and YNNKEL (reference sequence). Trimming pared 2 bases from V and 8 bases from J, leaving 24 bases between. CDR3 region: CASSQSPLTGYYDGYTF. CDR3 DNA sequence: TGTGCCAGCAGCCAATCCCCCCTTACAGGATACTATGACGGCTACACCTTC.

Comments on this clonotype: Possible read error: a much larger clone is one base away. The CDR3 DNA is TGCGCCAACAGCTTGGATTTCCGGGGCCTTACCTACGAGCAGTACTTC. Protein sequence: CANSLDFRGLTYEQYF. This chain links TRBV5-1 with TRBJ2-7; D possibly matches TRBD1 or TRBD2 (5 bases each). This CDR3 comprises 16 residues. The germline gives CDR1 SGHRS, CDR2 YFSETQ.

At least ten counts were recorded for this clonotype. The chain combines TRBV28 with TRBJ1-1; possible D gene TRBD1, 5 bases. The V and J ends lost 7 bases and 2 bases respectively, with 14 bases between them. CDR1 is MDHEN and CDR2 is SYDVKM in the germline V gene. This CDR3 spans 14 amino acids. As DNA, the CDR3 is TGTGCCAGCATCCAGGGTGTAGGTAACACTGAAGCTTTCTTT. Encoded protein: CASIQGVGNTEAFF.

This clonotype was recorded a few times. This chain links TRBV4-1 with TRBJ2-1; D remains unclear. Trimming stripped 0 bases from V and 5 bases from J, with 8 bases between. The germline V gene has CDR1 MGHRA and CDR2 YSYEKL. The CDR3 runs 14 residues. CDR3 residues: CASSQDVPNNEQFF. CDR3 DNA: TGCGCCAGCAGCCAAGACGTACCCAACAATGAGCAGTTCTTC.

This clonotype was detected ten times or more. The rearrangement links TRBV5-1 to TRBJ1-1; the D gene is possibly TRBD1 (5 bases). The germline CDR1 and CDR2 sequences are SGHRS and YFSETQ. The CDR3 is made up of 13 amino acids. V was shortened by 4 bases and J by 2 bases, with 9 bases between the two germline ends. CDR3 sequence: CASSEGTNTEAFF. Written as DNA, the CDR3 is TGCGCCAGCAGCGAGGGGACTAACACTGAAGCTTTCTTT.

The genes are TRBV6-2 or TRBV6-3 and TRBJ2-3, with 12 bases fitting TRBD2. The CDR3 runs 16 residues. CDR1 and CDR2 from the germline V gene are MNHEY and SVGEGT. The junction had 6 bases not matched to a gene; V was cut back by 4 bases and J by 4 bases. In nucleotides, the CDR3 is TGTGCCAGCAGTTTGGCTAGCGGGAGGGAGCCAGATACGCAGTATTTT. The encoded protein is CASSLASGREPDTQYF.

This chain joins TRBV5-1 and TRBJ2-7, with 11 bases lining up with TRBD1. Looked up from germline, CDR1 is SGHRS and CDR2 is YFSETQ. This CDR3 has 16 residues. The V segment lost 4 bases and the J segment 1 base; nucleotides outside the gene matches: 7. The CDR3 DNA follows: TGCGCCAGCAGCGCGGCCGGGACAGGGGGTTCCTACGAGCAGTACTTC. It yields the protein CASSAAGTGGSYEQYF.

This clonotype was seen more than once but under ten times. V usage is TRBV6-1 and J usage is TRBJ2-3; 11 positions agree with TRBD2. The CDR3 is made up of 14 amino acids. Germline CDR1 MNHNS, CDR2 SASEGT. The V and J ends lost 1 base and 8 bases, in that order; junction bases with no gene match: 2. CDR3: CASSEVGLAVTQYF. In DNA, the CDR3 is TGTGCCAGCAGTGAAGTGGGACTAGCGGTTACGCAGTATTTT.

V gene TRBV4-1 combines with J gene TRBJ2-1, with D unresolved. V lost 1 base, J lost 7 bases, and 5 bases lay in between. The germline CDR1 and CDR2 sequences are MGHRA and YSYEKL. The CDR3 spans 12 residues. The CDR3 DNA sequence: TGCGCCAGCAGCCAAGCCACTAATGAGCAGTTCTTC. Translating gives CASSQATNEQFF.

The V call is TRBV6-2 or TRBV6-3, the J call TRBJ1-2; 10 bases align to TRBD1. The germline CDR1 and CDR2 sequences are MNHEY and SVGEGT. This CDR3 has 14 residues. The J segment lost 4 bases and the V segment lost 10 bases, leaving 9 bases of the junction unmatched. The CDR3 reads CATHSGTGAYGYTF. DNA for the CDR3: TGTGCCACCCACTCCGGGACAGGGGCCTATGGCTACACCTTC.

This sequence joins TRBV12-3 or TRBV12-4 and TRBJ2-5, with D possibly matching TRBD1 (5 bases). The CDR3 runs 15 residues. With 3 bases removed from V and 0 bases from J, the gap between germline ends came to 11 bases. The CDR3 spells CASSLGLPDQETQYF. The CDR3 bases are TGTGCCAGCAGTTTGGGGCTCCCGGACCAAGAGACCCAGTACTTC.

The chain combines TRBV6-6 with TRBJ1-1, with no clear D. Trimming stripped 0 bases from V and 4 bases from J, with 12 bases between. Germline CDR1 and CDR2: MNHNY and SVGAGI (reference sequence). The CDR3 spans 15 residues. As DNA, the CDR3 is TGTGCCAGCAGTTACTCTGACGTTATGAGCACTGAAGCTTTCTTT. Protein product: CASSYSDVMSTEAFF.

In this sample, this clonotype turned up a few times. The rearrangement uses TRBV6-1 and TRBJ2-2; tentatively, D is TRBD2 (6 bases). Germline loops: CDR1 MNHNS, CDR2 SASEGT. The CDR3 consists of 14 residues. V was pared by 4 bases and J by 7 bases, with 13 bases between. This CDR3 is CASSVLSGVGELFF. The DNA of the CDR3 is TGTGCCAGCAGTGTTTTGTCGGGGGTCGGGGAGCTGTTTTTT.